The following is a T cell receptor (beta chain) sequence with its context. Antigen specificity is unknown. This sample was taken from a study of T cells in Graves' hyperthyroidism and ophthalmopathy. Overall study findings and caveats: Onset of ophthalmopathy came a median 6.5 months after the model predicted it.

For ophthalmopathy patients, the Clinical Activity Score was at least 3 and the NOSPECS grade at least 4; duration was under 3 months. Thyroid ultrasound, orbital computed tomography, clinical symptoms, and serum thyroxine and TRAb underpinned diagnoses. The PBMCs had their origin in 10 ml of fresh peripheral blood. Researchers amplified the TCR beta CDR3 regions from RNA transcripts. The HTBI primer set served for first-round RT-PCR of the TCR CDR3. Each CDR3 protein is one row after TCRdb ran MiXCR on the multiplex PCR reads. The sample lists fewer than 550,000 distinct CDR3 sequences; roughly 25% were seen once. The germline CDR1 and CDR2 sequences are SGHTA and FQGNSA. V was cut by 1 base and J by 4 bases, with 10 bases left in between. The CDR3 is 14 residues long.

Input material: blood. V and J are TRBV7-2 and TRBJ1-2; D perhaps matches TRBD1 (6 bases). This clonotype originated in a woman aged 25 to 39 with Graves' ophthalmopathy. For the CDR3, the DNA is TGTGCCAGCAGCTTAGAACAGGGACTCTATGGCTACACCTTC. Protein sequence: CASSLEQGLYGYTF.